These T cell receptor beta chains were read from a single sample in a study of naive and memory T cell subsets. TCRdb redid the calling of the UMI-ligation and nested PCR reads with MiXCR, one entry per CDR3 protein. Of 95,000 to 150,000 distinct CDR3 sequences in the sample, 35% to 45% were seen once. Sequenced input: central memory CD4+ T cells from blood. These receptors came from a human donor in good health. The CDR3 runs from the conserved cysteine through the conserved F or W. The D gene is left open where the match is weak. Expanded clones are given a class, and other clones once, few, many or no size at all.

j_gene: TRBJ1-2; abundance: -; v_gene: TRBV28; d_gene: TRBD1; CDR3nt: TGTGCCAGCAGTCCAGGGGGCCTTTTCTATGGCTACACCTTC; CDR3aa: CASSPGGLFYGYTF
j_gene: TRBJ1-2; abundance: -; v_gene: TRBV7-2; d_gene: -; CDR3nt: TGTGCCAGCAGCTTTAACCAGTATGGCTACACCTTC; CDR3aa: CASSFNQYGYTF
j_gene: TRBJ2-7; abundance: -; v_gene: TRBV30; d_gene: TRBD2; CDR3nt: TGTGCCTGGAGTGGAACTAGCGGATACTACGAGCAGTACTTC; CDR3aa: CAWSGTSGYYEQYF
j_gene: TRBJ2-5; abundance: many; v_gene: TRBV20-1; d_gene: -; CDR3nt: TGCAGTGCTAGACCCCCAAGGAGAGCGCAAGAGACCCAGTACTTC; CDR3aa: CSARPPRRAQETQYF
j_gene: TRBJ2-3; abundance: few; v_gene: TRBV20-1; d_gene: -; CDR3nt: TGCAGTGCTAGAGAATTACCCACAGATACGCAGTATTTT; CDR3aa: CSARELPTDTQYF
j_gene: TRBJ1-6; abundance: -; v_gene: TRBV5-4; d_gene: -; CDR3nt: TGTGCCAGCAGCTCTCTAATCGGCGGCAATTCACCCCTCCACTTT; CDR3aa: CASSSLIGGNSPLHF
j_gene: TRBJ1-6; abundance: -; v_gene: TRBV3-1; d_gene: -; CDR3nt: TGTGCCAGCAGCCAAGAAGCGGGGCATAATTCACCCCTCCACTTT; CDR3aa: CASSQEAGHNSPLHF
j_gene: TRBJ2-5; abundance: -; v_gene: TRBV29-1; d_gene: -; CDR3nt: TGCAGCGTTGCCCCCCGAAGGGTGAAGACCCAGTACTTC; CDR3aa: CSVAPRRVKTQYF
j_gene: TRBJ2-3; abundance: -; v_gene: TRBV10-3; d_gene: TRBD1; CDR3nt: TGTGCCATCAGTGGTACAGGGGGCACAGATACGCAGTATTTT; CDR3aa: CAISGTGGTDTQYF
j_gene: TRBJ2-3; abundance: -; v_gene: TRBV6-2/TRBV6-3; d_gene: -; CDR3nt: TGTGCCAGCACCTCCATGGATACGCAGTATTTT; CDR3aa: CASTSMDTQYF
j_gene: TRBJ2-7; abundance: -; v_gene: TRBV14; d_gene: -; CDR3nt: TGTGCCAGCAGCCAAGACAGCTACGAGCAGTACTTC; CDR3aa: CASSQDSYEQYF
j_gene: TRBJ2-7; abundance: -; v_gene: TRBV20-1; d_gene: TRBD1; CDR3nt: TGCAGTGCTAGGGGGGACAGGGGACCACCCTACGAGCAGTACTTC; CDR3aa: CSARGDRGPPYEQYF
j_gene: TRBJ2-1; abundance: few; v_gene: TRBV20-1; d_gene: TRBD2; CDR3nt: TGCAGTGCTAGAGATTTAGTAGCGGGCTACAATGAGCAGTTCTTC; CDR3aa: CSARDLVAGYNEQFF
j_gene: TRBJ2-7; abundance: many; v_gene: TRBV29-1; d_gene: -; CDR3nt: TGCAGCGTTGATGGTGACAGTCCCTACGAGCAGTACTTC; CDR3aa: CSVDGDSPYEQYF
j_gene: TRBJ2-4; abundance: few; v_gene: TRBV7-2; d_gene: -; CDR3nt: TGTGCCACCCGTCGCGTTGGGGACATTCAGTACTTC; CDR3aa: CATRRVGDIQYF
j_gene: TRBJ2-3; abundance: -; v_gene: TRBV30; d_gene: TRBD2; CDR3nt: TGTGCCTGGAGTGCTAGCGGGAGTTTGGATACGCAGTATTTT; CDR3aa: CAWSASGSLDTQYF
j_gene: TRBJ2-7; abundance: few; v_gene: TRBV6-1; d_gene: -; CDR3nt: TGTGCCAGCAGTGAATTTGGGCGGAATTACGAGCAGTACTTC; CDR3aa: CASSEFGRNYEQYF
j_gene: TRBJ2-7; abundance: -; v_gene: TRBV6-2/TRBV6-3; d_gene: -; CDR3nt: TGTGCCAGCAGTTACCCACCGACCTACGAGCAGTACTTC; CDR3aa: CASSYPPTYEQYF
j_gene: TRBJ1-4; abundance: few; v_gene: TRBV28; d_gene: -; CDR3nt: TGTGCCAGCAACCCCCCGGGCAATTTAAATCGGAAACTGTTTTTT; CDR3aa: CASNPPGNLNRKLFF
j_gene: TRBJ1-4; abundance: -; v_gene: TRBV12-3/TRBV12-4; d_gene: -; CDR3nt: TGTGCCAGCAGTTTGTTCGGACTTCGGGGTGAAAAACTGTTTTTT; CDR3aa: CASSLFGLRGEKLFF
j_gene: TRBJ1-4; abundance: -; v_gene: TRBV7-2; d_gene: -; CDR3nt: TGTGCCAGCAGCTTAGAGTCCAGTCGAGCCGAAAAACTGTTTTTT; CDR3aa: CASSLESSRAEKLFF
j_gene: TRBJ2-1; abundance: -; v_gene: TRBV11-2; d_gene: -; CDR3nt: TGTGCCAGCAGCCTAGGACTTGACAATGAGCAGTTCTTC; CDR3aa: CASSLGLDNEQFF
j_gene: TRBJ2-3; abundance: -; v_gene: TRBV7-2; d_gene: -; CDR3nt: TGTGCCAGCAGCCCTAGTGGGGTTGTCACAGATACGCAGTATTTT; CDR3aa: CASSPSGVVTDTQYF
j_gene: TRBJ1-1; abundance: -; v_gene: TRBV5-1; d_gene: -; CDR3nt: TGCGCCAGCAGCCAGCAGACCTGGAACACTGAAGCTTTCTTT; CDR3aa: CASSQQTWNTEAFF
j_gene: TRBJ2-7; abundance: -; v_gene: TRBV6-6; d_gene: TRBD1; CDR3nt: TGTGCCAGCAGTCCGGGCAGCAAGGGGGCGCAGTACTTC; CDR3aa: CASSPGSKGAQYF
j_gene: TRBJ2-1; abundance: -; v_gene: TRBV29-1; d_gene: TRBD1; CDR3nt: TGCAGCGTCCACCCCAAGGGGACAGGCCCTAACAATGAGCAGTTCTTC; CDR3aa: CSVHPKGTGPNNEQFF
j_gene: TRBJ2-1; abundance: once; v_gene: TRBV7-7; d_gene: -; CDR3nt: TGTGCTAGCAGCTTGAGCCAGGGCTATGAGCAGTTCTTC; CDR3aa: CASSLSQGYEQFF
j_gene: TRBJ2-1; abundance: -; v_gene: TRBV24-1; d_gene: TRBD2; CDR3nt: TGTGCCACGCGAGGGACTAGCGGTAACAATGAGCAGTTCTTC; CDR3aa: CATRGTSGNNEQFF
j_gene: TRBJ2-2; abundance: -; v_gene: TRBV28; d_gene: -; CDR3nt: TGTGCCAGCGGGAAGGGTCCGAACACCGGGGAGCTGTTTTTT; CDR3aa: CASGKGPNTGELFF
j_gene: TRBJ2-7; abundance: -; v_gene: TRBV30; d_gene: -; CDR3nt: TGTGCCTGGAGTCCCCTCGTCGGTAAGCAGTACTTC; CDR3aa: CAWSPLVGKQYF
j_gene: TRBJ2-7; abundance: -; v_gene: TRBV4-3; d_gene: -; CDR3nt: TGCGCCAGCAGCCAAGATAATGGGATGACCGGGTACGAGCAGTACTTC; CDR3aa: CASSQDNGMTGYEQYF
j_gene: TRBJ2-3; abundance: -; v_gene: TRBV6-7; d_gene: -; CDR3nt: TGTGCCAGCAGTATTACAGGGTATACGCAGTATTTT; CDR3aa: CASSITGYTQYF
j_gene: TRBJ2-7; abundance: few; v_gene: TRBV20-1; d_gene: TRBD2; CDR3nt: TGCAGTGCTAGAGTCCCGCTAGCGGGCTCCTACGAGCAGTACTTC; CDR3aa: CSARVPLAGSYEQYF
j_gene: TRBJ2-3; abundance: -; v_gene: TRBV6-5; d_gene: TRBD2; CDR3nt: TGTGCCAGCAGACGGACTAGCGGGGGGGCAAGGGCGACGCAGTATTTT; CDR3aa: CASRRTSGGARATQYF
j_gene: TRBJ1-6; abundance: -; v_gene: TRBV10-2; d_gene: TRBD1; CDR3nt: TGCGCCAGCAGCACGACAGGGGATTCACCCCTCCACTTT; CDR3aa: CASSTTGDSPLHF
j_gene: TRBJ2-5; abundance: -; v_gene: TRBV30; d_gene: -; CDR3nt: TGTGCCTGGAGTCCACGGGGAGAGACCCAGTACTTC; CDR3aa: CAWSPRGETQYF
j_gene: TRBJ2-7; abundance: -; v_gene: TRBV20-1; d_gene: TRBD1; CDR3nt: TGCAGTGCGACCGGGACAGGACCCTACGAGCAGTACTTC; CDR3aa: CSATGTGPYEQYF
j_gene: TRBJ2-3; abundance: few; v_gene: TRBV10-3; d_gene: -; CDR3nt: TGTGCCATCATGGGACGGGATACGCAGTATTTT; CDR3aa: CAIMGRDTQYF
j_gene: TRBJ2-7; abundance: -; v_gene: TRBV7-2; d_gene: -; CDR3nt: TGTGCCAGCGGACCCCGGTCCGGCAGGACCTACGAGCAGTACTTC; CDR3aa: CASGPRSGRTYEQYF
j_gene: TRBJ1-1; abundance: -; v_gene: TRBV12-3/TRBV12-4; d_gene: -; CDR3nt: TGTGCCAGCAGCCCGGCTCCGAACACTGAAGCTTTCTTT; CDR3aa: CASSPAPNTEAFF
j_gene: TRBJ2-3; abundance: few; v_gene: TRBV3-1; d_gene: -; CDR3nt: TGTGCCAGCAGCCAAGATTGGGACAGCACAGATACGCAGTATTTT; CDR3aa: CASSQDWDSTDTQYF
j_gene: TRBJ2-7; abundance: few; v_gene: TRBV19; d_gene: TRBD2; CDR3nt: TGTGCCAGTAGTCCACGAGGATCCAGCGGGGGCTCCTACGAGCAGTACTTC; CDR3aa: CASSPRGSSGGSYEQYF